Listed below are T cell receptor beta chains from one sample, sequenced in a study of T cell repertoires in cytomegalovirus infection. No antigen has been identified for these receptors. A single record per CDR3 protein comes from TCRdb applying MiXCR to the reads. The data hold under 300,000 distinct CDR3 sequences, with under 25% observed a single time. This specimen was cultured PBMCs, taken from culture after CMV antigen stimulation. The receptors shown here come from a human donor in good health (CMV status not recorded). Some clones in this sample may be carry-over from other donors' samples. Both conserved end residues are part of each CDR3. Fields, in order: V gene, clone size, J gene, D gene, CDR3 DNA, CDR3 protein. D genes are given only for firm matches. Only some rows state a clone size, as once, few, many or a class for expanded clones.

TRBV3-1	-	TRBJ2-7	TRBD2	TGTGCCAGCAGCCGCGGGGGTTCCTACGAGCAGTACTTC	CASSRGGSYEQYF
TRBV7-2	many	TRBJ2-3	-	TGTGCCAGCAGCCGAAGTATTGGAGATACGCAGTATTTT	CASSRSIGDTQYF
TRBV6-5	-	TRBJ2-2	-	TGTGCCAGCAAGTCCTCTTTCACCGGGGAGCTGTTTTTT	CASKSSFTGELFF
TRBV5-4	-	TRBJ1-5	-	TGTGCCAGCAGCCTCGACAGTCGGCCCAATCAGCCCCAGCATTTT	CASSLDSRPNQPQHF
TRBV7-6	-	TRBJ1-1	-	TGTGCCAGCAGCCGCTTCTTTTTTGGGGGGCTGAACACTGAAGCTTTCTTT	CASSRFFFGGLNTEAFF
TRBV20-1	-	TRBJ1-5	-	TGCAGTGCTAGTGACAGCTACAATCAGCCCCAGCATTTT	CSASDSYNQPQHF
TRBV20-1	-	TRBJ1-4	-	TGCAGTGCTAGGAACTTCTTGGGGGCCGGTGAAAAACTGTTTTTT	CSARNFLGAGEKLFF
TRBV24-1	few	TRBJ1-2	TRBD1	TGTGCCACCAGTGAGGGACAGTCTTCTCCCTTCTTC	CATSEGQSSPFF
TRBV7-2	many	TRBJ1-1	-	TGTGCCGAGGTCCCGAACACTGAAGCTTTCTTT	CAEVPNTEAFF
TRBV6-1	-	TRBJ1-1	-	TGTGCCAGCAGTGACATGGGGGCCCGCACGTTGAACACTGAAGCTTTCTTT	CASSDMGARTLNTEAFF
TRBV7-2	few	TRBJ2-7	TRBD1	TGTGCCAGCAGCCCCTACCGTGAGACAGGGACCTACGAGCAGTACTTC	CASSPYRETGTYEQYF
TRBV4-3	-	TRBJ2-4	-	TGCGCCAGCAGCCCAACGACGGGGAATAGCATTCAGTACTTC	CASSPTTGNSIQYF
TRBV7-9	many	TRBJ2-5	TRBD2	TGTGCCAGCAGCTTAGCCGGAGCGGGACAAGAGACCCAGTACTTC	CASSLAGAGQETQYF
TRBV7-9	many	TRBJ2-1	-	TGTGCCAGCAGCTTATTCACTTACAATGAGCAGTTCTTC	CASSLFTYNEQFF
TRBV4-1	few	TRBJ1-2	-	TGCGCCAGCAGCCAAGAAGATCCCAGGGCTGATGGCTACACCTTC	CASSQEDPRADGYTF
TRBV25-1	-	TRBJ1-6	-	TGTGCCAGCAGGGAGCCTGGTTCACCCCTCCACTTT	CASREPGSPLHF
TRBV7-2	few	TRBJ2-5	TRBD2	TGTGCCAGCAGGTTAGCGGGAGCCAGGGTAGAGACCCAGTACTTC	CASRLAGARVETQYF
TRBV7-2	many	TRBJ1-1	-	TGTGCCAGCTTACTACCCACCCTCGCGAACACTGAAGCTTTCTTT	CASLLPTLANTEAFF
TRBV19	-	TRBJ1-2	-	TGTGCCAGTAAGAGGACGGTCCTCTATGGCTACACCTTC	CASKRTVLYGYTF
TRBV4-1	-	TRBJ1-5	-	TGCGCCAGCAGCCAACGCACCTGGGCGGGGAAAGTTCAGCCCCAGCATTTT	CASSQRTWAGKVQPQHF
TRBV6-6	few	TRBJ2-7	-	TGTGCCAGCAGGAGGGACTCCTACGAGCAGTACTTC	CASRRDSYEQYF
TRBV7-2	many	TRBJ2-3	TRBD2	TGTGCCAGCAGCTACGCGGGAGGGATAGATACGCAGTATTTT	CASSYAGGIDTQYF
TRBV18	few	TRBJ2-4	-	TGTGCCAGCTCACCACTGGGAGTCGGGGCCAAAAACATTCAGTACTTC	CASSPLGVGAKNIQYF
TRBV6-1	-	TRBJ1-5	-	TGTGCCAGCAGTGAAATGCCAGGCTCCCATCAGCCCCAGCATTTT	CASSEMPGSHQPQHF
TRBV27	few	TRBJ2-3	-	TGTGCCAGCAGTTTCTCGCGCCCGGGGGATACGCAGTATTTT	CASSFSRPGDTQYF
TRBV27	-	TRBJ2-3	-	TGTGCCAGCAGTTTTAGAGGCGCCAGCACAGATACGCAGTATTTT	CASSFRGASTDTQYF
TRBV5-6	-	TRBJ2-1	TRBD2	TGTGCCAGCAGCTTGGTAGAACTAGCGGCTTCCAATGAGCAGTTCTTC	CASSLVELAASNEQFF
TRBV12-3/TRBV12-4	many	TRBJ1-5	-	TGTGCCAGCAGTTTGGGAGTATTGGCAGACAATCAGCCCCAGCATTTT	CASSLGVLADNQPQHF
TRBV7-8	many	TRBJ1-2	-	TGTGCCAGCAGCTTAGTAGGGAGCCGACCCTATGGCTACACCTTC	CASSLVGSRPYGYTF